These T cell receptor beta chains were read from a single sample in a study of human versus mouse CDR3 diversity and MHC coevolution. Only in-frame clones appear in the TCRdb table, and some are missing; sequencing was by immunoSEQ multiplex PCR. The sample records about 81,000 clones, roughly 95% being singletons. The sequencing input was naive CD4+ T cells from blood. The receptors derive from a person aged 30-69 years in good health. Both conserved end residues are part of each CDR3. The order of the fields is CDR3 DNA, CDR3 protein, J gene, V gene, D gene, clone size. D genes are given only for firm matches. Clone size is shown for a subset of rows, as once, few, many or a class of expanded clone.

DNA: TGTGCCAGCAGTGGGGGGACAGGGAACAATGAGCAGTTCTTC; CDR3: CASSGGTGNNEQFF; J: TRBJ2-1; V: TRBV27; D: TRBD1; size: -
DNA: TGTGCCAGCAGCTTAGGGGGACAGGGGGCAAATACCTACGAGCAGTACTTC; CDR3: CASSLGGQGANTYEQYF; J: TRBJ2-7; V: TRBV7-6; D: TRBD1; size: -
DNA: TGTGCCACCCGGGGGGGAAACGGTCGGAATCAGCCCCAGCATTTT; CDR3: CATRGGNGRNQPQHF; J: TRBJ1-5; V: TRBV28; D: -; size: -
DNA: TGTGCCAGCAGCGCATATGCGGGGATCAACACCGGGGAGCTGTTTTTT; CDR3: CASSAYAGINTGELFF; J: TRBJ2-2; V: TRBV7-8; D: -; size: -
DNA: TGCAGCGTTGGGCCTAGCGGAGGCCAAGAGACCCAGTACTTC; CDR3: CSVGPSGGQETQYF; J: TRBJ2-5; V: TRBV29-1; D: TRBD2; size: -
DNA: TGTGCCAGCATCCCCCAGGCTGGGGCCAACGTCCTGACTTTC; CDR3: CASIPQAGANVLTF; J: TRBJ2-6; V: TRBV25-1; D: -; size: once
DNA: TGTGCCGTACCCCGACAGGGAGTCGGCTACACCTTC; CDR3: CAVPRQGVGYTF; J: TRBJ1-2; V: TRBV28; D: TRBD1; size: -
DNA: TGCAGCGGAACCGGGACAGGGCCCTACGAGCAGTACTTC; CDR3: CSGTGTGPYEQYF; J: TRBJ2-7; V: TRBV29-1; D: TRBD1; size: -
DNA: TGTGCCAGTAGTATAGAAATCAGCGGTAATGAGCAGTTCTTC; CDR3: CASSIEISGNEQFF; J: TRBJ2-1; V: TRBV19; D: -; size: once
DNA: TGTGCCAGCAGCTTAACTAGCGGGGGGGCCATTTCGGCAGATACGCAGTATTTT; CDR3: CASSLTSGGAISADTQYF; J: TRBJ2-3; V: TRBV9; D: TRBD2; size: -
DNA: TGTGCCAGCAGCCGGGATTACTTCACAGATACGCAGTATTTT; CDR3: CASSRDYFTDTQYF; J: TRBJ2-3; V: TRBV9; D: -; size: -
DNA: TGTGCCAGCAGCTCTAGCGGGGGTGACAATGAGCAGTTCTTC; CDR3: CASSSSGGDNEQFF; J: TRBJ2-1; V: TRBV7-3; D: TRBD2; size: few
DNA: TGTGCCAGCAGCTTGACAGGATCATGGGGCACTGAAGCTTTCTTT; CDR3: CASSLTGSWGTEAFF; J: TRBJ1-1; V: TRBV5-6; D: -; size: -
DNA: TGTGCCAGCAGTTACAAGGGGAGGGCGGGGGCTAGCAATCAGCCCCAGCATTTT; CDR3: CASSYKGRAGASNQPQHF; J: TRBJ1-5; V: TRBV6-7; D: -; size: -
DNA: TGTGCCAGTACTGGCGGGGGGGCGGGAGAGACCCAGTACTTC; CDR3: CASTGGGAGETQYF; J: TRBJ2-5; V: TRBV19; D: TRBD2; size: -
DNA: TGTGCCAGCAGCTTAGCGGGCTTTCTCTCTGGAAACACCATATATTTT; CDR3: CASSLAGFLSGNTIYF; J: TRBJ1-3; V: TRBV7-8; D: -; size: -
DNA: TGTGCCAGCAGACCGGGACAGAACATAGACGAGCAGTACTTC; CDR3: CASRPGQNIDEQYF; J: TRBJ2-7; V: TRBV27; D: TRBD1; size: once
DNA: TGCGCCAGCAGCCCCCTTAGCGGGGCTCTCAGCACAGATACGCAGTATTTT; CDR3: CASSPLSGALSTDTQYF; J: TRBJ2-3; V: TRBV4-3; D: TRBD2; size: -
DNA: TGTGCCATCAGTGAGTCTGGGACTAGCGCCAATGAGCAGTTCTTC; CDR3: CAISESGTSANEQFF; J: TRBJ2-1; V: TRBV10-3; D: TRBD2; size: -
DNA: TGTGCCAGCTCACCACGTACAGATGAAAAACTGTTTTTT; CDR3: CASSPRTDEKLFF; J: TRBJ1-4; V: TRBV18; D: -; size: -
DNA: TGCAGCGTTGAAGAGGACTATTATACGCAGTATTTT; CDR3: CSVEEDYYTQYF; J: TRBJ2-3; V: TRBV29-1; D: -; size: -
DNA: TGTGCCAAACACAGGGGAAACTATGGCTACACCTTC; CDR3: CAKHRGNYGYTF; J: TRBJ1-2; V: TRBV30; D: TRBD1; size: -
DNA: TGTGCCAGCAGCTTCCAGGGGGCTGACACTGAAGCTTTCTTT; CDR3: CASSFQGADTEAFF; J: TRBJ1-1; V: TRBV7-9; D: TRBD1; size: -
DNA: TGCGCCAGCAGCTACGTATCCGGGACAGATAACTATGGCTACACCTTC; CDR3: CASSYVSGTDNYGYTF; J: TRBJ1-2; V: TRBV5-1; D: TRBD1; size: -
DNA: TGTGCCAGTAGTATAGGACCGACTTACGGGCAGTACTTC; CDR3: CASSIGPTYGQYF; J: TRBJ2-7; V: TRBV19; D: -; size: -
DNA: TGCGCCAGCAGCCAAGATCCCAGGGGTTGGACTGAAGCTTTCTTT; CDR3: CASSQDPRGWTEAFF; J: TRBJ1-1; V: TRBV4-3; D: -; size: -
DNA: TGTGCCAGCAGTAAAGGGGACAGGCGGGAGACCCAGTACTTC; CDR3: CASSKGDRRETQYF; J: TRBJ2-5; V: TRBV28; D: TRBD1; size: -
DNA: TGTGCTAGTGCCCCAACAGGGGGCACTGAAGCTTTCTTT; CDR3: CASAPTGGTEAFF; J: TRBJ1-1; V: TRBV12-5; D: TRBD1; size: -
DNA: TGTGCCAGCAGTTCGGGAGACTATGGCTACACCTTC; CDR3: CASSSGDYGYTF; J: TRBJ1-2; V: TRBV28; D: -; size: -
DNA: TGTGCCAGCAGACAGGGGGCAGGGGGAAACACCATATATTTT; CDR3: CASRQGAGGNTIYF; J: TRBJ1-3; V: TRBV28; D: TRBD1; size: -
DNA: TGTGCCAGCAGCGACAGGGACTCCTACAATGAGCAGTTCTTC; CDR3: CASSDRDSYNEQFF; J: TRBJ2-1; V: TRBV6-5; D: TRBD1; size: -
DNA: TGTGCCAGCAGCGTGGAAGCCGGGACTTCCTACGAGCAGTACTTC; CDR3: CASSVEAGTSYEQYF; J: TRBJ2-7; V: TRBV9; D: -; size: -
DNA: TGTGCCAGCAGTTCCCGGACAGGGGGCGCGTTGGATACGCAGTATTTT; CDR3: CASSSRTGGALDTQYF; J: TRBJ2-3; V: TRBV28; D: TRBD1; size: -
DNA: TGTGCCAGCAGTCCTCCAGAGGCACCCCTCCACTTT; CDR3: CASSPPEAPLHF; J: TRBJ1-6; V: TRBV2; D: -; size: -
DNA: TGCGCCAGCAGCTTGGAACAGGAAGGTGAAGCTTTCTTT; CDR3: CASSLEQEGEAFF; J: TRBJ1-1; V: TRBV5-1; D: -; size: -
DNA: TGTGCCAGCAGTCCCCGCGGGGGGAGGGACATTCAGTACTTC; CDR3: CASSPRGGRDIQYF; J: TRBJ2-4; V: TRBV6-6; D: TRBD2; size: -
DNA: TGCGCCAGCAGCTCGGCGGGTTTAGGCACAGATACGCAGTATTTT; CDR3: CASSSAGLGTDTQYF; J: TRBJ2-3; V: TRBV5-1; D: -; size: -
DNA: TGTGCCAGCAGTGCACAGGGCTGGGACACTGAAGCTTTCTTT; CDR3: CASSAQGWDTEAFF; J: TRBJ1-1; V: TRBV6-4; D: -; size: -
DNA: TGTGCCAGCGGAGAAAGCGGGAAGAGCTCCTACGAGCAGTACTTC; CDR3: CASGESGKSSYEQYF; J: TRBJ2-7; V: TRBV6-5; D: TRBD2; size: -
DNA: TGTGCCAGCAGCAAAGCCGGGACTAGCGGGTACAATGAGCAGTTCTTC; CDR3: CASSKAGTSGYNEQFF; J: TRBJ2-1; V: TRBV2; D: TRBD2; size: once
DNA: TGTGCCAGCAGCTCCCGGAGAGCCCCGGAGATTAATGAGCAGTTCTTC; CDR3: CASSSRRAPEINEQFF; J: TRBJ2-1; V: TRBV7-6; D: -; size: -
DNA: TGTGCCAGTAGTCGAACCGGGACAGGGGAGGGCTACACCTTC; CDR3: CASSRTGTGEGYTF; J: TRBJ1-2; V: TRBV19; D: TRBD1; size: -
DNA: TGTGCCAGCAGCTTAGAGGGCCCCTACGAGCAGTACTTC; CDR3: CASSLEGPYEQYF; J: TRBJ2-7; V: TRBV7-3; D: -; size: -
DNA: TGTGCCAGCAGTACAGGGCAGGCTGAAAAACTGTTTTTT; CDR3: CASSTGQAEKLFF; J: TRBJ1-4; V: TRBV28; D: -; size: -
DNA: TGCGCCAGCAGCTTGGTGCGGGGGAGGGGTCGGACTGAAGCTTTCTTT; CDR3: CASSLVRGRGRTEAFF; J: TRBJ1-1; V: TRBV5-1; D: -; size: -